One sample yielded the 18 T cell receptor beta chains listed below, sequenced in a study of molecular identifiers for immune sequencing clone quantification. One entry per CDR3 protein, called by TCRdb with MiXCR from the PCR reads. The sample includes about 60,000 distinct CDR3 sequences, 15% to 20% of them seen just once. The sequenced sample was naive CD8+ T cells from blood, with Jurkat cell RNA spiked in. Subset described: FACS-sorted CD8+CD4-CCR7+CD45RA+ naive T cells. Receptors originate from a human donor in good health. Some libraries in this study had Jurkat cell RNA spiked in.

This clonotype was recorded a few times. The V call is TRBV19, the J call TRBJ2-1; 7 bases map to TRBD2. Germline V gene lookup returns CDR1 LNHDA and CDR2 SQIVND (reference sequence). J was trimmed by 1 base and V by 5 bases; bases with no gene match: 8. This CDR3 comprises 16 residues. The CDR3 region has the DNA TGTGCCAGTAGTGTACTAGCGATGGAGTCCTACAATGAGCAGTTCTTC. Amino acids: CASSVLAMESYNEQFF.

This clonotype was detected many times. The rearrangement uses TRBV12-3 or TRBV12-4 and TRBJ1-2; D is unresolved. V lost 3 bases and J 0 bases, leaving 8 bases between the germline ends. This CDR3 region has 14 residues. The CDR3 sequence: CASSFSLANYGYTF. The CDR3 nucleotides read TGTGCCAGCAGTTTCTCCCTAGCTAACTATGGCTACACCTTC.

This clonotype was detected many times. This chain uses TRBV5-4 with TRBJ1-1; D not resolved. From germline, CDR1 is SGHNT and CDR2 YYREEE (reference sequence). This CDR3 contains 11 residues. V gave up 0 bases and J gave up 8 bases, with 5 bases separating them. CDR3 in DNA: TGTGCCAGCAGCTTGGTAGGGGAAGCTTTCTTT. Encoded protein: CASSLVGEAFF.

This clonotype was found many times. The J gene is TRBJ1-2, the V gene TRBV4-1; 9 bases are shared with TRBD1. Germline trimming cut 4 bases from V and 7 bases from J; bases unmatched to any gene: 10. Germline-derived CDR1 and CDR2 are MGHRA and YSYEKL. This CDR3 region has 15 residues. CDR3: CASSPNPGTGIGYTF. As DNA, the CDR3 is TGCGCCAGCAGCCCGAATCCCGGGACAGGGATTGGCTACACCTTC.

This clonotype appeared many times. The chain links TRBV29-1 to TRBJ1-3; D perhaps matches TRBD1 (5 bases). Germline V CDR1 and CDR2: SQVTM, ANQGSEA. V dropped 6 bases and J dropped 0 bases, with 12 bases sitting between them. The CDR3 consists of 14 residues. The CDR3 DNA reads TGCAGCGTCGTGGGGACTGACTCTGGAAACACCATATATTTT. This sequence encodes CSVVGTDSGNTIYF.

Regarding this clonotype: A much larger clone differs by one base, so this may be a read error. This chain connects TRBV24-1 to TRBJ2-1; D may be TRBD2 (5 bases). Germline V CDR1 and CDR2: KGHDR, SFDVKD. This CDR3 is built from 15 residues. V was trimmed by 0 bases and J by 8 bases, leaving 13 bases between them. Here the CDR3 reads CATSDLHASPDEQFF. The CDR3 nucleotides read TGTGCCACCAGTGATTTGCATGCTAGCCCCGATGAGCAGTTCTTC.

The V call is TRBV29-1, the J call TRBJ2-3, with D tentatively TRBD1 (5 bases). The CDR3 contains 14 residues. Looked up from germline, CDR1 is SQVTM and CDR2 is ANQGSEA. Trimming took 7 bases from V and 6 from J, leaving 20 bases between them. CDR3 sequence (DNA): TGCAGCGCCCTCACCCTAGGGGCGGCGGATACGCAGTATTTT. This encodes CSALTLGAADTQYF.

This clonotype appeared a few times. V and J are TRBV6-5 and TRBJ2-3; D not resolved. Trimming pared 6 bases from V and 13 bases from J, leaving 20 bases between. The V gene's germline CDR1 is MNHEY and CDR2 SVGAGI. The CDR3 has 13 amino acids. CDR3 sequence (DNA): TGTGCCAGCAGCCCCGTTGGTGCAGGAGAGGAGTATTTT. This gives the protein CASSPVGAGEEYF.

The chain uses TRBV2 and TRBJ1-1; D gene ambiguous. There are 12 residues in the CDR3. The germline V and J ends were trimmed by 6 bases and 6 bases, with 11 bases remaining between them. Germline V gene sequence: CDR1 SNHLY, CDR2 FYNNEI. Written as DNA, the CDR3 is TGTGCCAGCAGGGCCGGTTTGGCTGAAGCTTTCTTT. Encoded protein: CASRAGLAEAFF.

The chain joins TRBV20-1 to TRBJ2-1; D is unresolved. The CDR3 is 12 amino acids. The ends were cut back, 6 bases at V and 7 bases at J, with 13 bases in the middle. Germline V gene data show CDR1 as DFQATT and CDR2 as SNEGSKA (reference sequence). The CDR3 region has the DNA TGCAGTGCCCGACTCCATTTTAATGAGCAGTTCTTC. It yields the protein CSARLHFNEQFF.

V gene TRBV5-1 combines with J gene TRBJ2-1; TRBD1 is a possible D gene (5 bases). The CDR3 runs to 14 residues. The ends were cut back, 4 bases at V and 7 bases at J, with 15 bases in the middle. Germline values: CDR1 SGHRS, CDR2 YFSETQ. The CDR3, as DNA: TGCGCCAGCAGCCAAGCCCTTGGGGCTAATGAGCAGTTCTTC. Translating it yields CASSQALGANEQFF.

Many counts were recorded for this clonotype. The chain is built from TRBV13 and TRBJ1-6; 7 bases match TRBD1. This CDR3 has 15 amino acids. V lost 5 bases and J lost 4; bases outside the gene matches: 5. CDR1 is PRHDT, CDR2 FYEKMQ, per germline (reference sequence). The CDR3 here is CASSLKGQYNSPLHF. The CDR3, as DNA: TGTGCCAGCAGCCTAAAGGGACAGTATAATTCACCCCTCCACTTT.

The sample holds many counts of this clonotype. The chain couples TRBV6-2 or TRBV6-3 to TRBJ2-3; TRBD1 might be the D (5 bases). The germline gives CDR1 MNHEY, CDR2 SVGEGT. The CDR3 length is 14 residues. The V and J ends lost 1 base and 2 bases respectively, with 7 bases between them. The CDR3 DNA follows: TGTGCCAGCAGTTACTGGACAATCACAGATACGCAGTATTTT. Translated: CASSYWTITDTQYF.

This clonotype was detected a few times. CDR3 amino acids: CASSSRDRDDKPQHF. The DNA of the CDR3 is TGTGCCAGCAGCTCAAGAGACAGGGACGATAAGCCCCAGCATTTT. This chain joins TRBV28 and TRBJ1-5; 7 bases line up with TRBD1. Looked up from germline, CDR1 is MDHEN and CDR2 is SYDVKM. This CDR3 contains 15 residues. Trimming cost V 6 bases and J 8 bases; bases outside gene matches: 13.

This clonotype appeared many times. The junction shows a germline mismatch at one end, possibly a read error. V and J are TRBV7-7 and TRBJ2-5; D is undetermined. Germline CDR1 is SSHAT and CDR2 is FNYEAQ (reference sequence). The length of the CDR3 is 15 residues. CDR3 bases: TGTGCTAGCAGCCCAGAAATCAGGTATCCGGAGACCCAGTACTTC. Encoded protein: CASSPEIRYPETQYF.

This clonotype was detected a few times. The gene calls are TRBV10-3 and TRBJ2-7; no definite D call. CDR1 and CDR2 from the germline V gene are ENHRY and SYGVKD. The CDR3 is 12 residues long. V lost 6 bases, J lost 2 bases, and 8 bases lay in between. CDR3 DNA sequence: TGTGCCATCAGCCCAGAGGCCTACGAGCAGTACTTC. Its translation is CAISPEAYEQYF.

Points on this clonotype: One base away lies a much larger clone, so this may be a sequencing read error. The chain uses TRBV7-6 and TRBJ2-2, with 7 bases matching TRBD1. This CDR3 region has 16 residues. The germline CDR1 and CDR2 sequences are SGHVS and FNYEAQ. CDR3 bases: TGTACCACAATCTTAGACAGGGAACTAAACACCGGGGAGCTGTTTTTT. Protein: CTTILDRELNTGELFF.

The chain is built from TRBV7-9 and TRBJ2-1, with a tentative D call TRBD2 (5 bases). The V gene lost 4 bases and the J gene lost 9 bases, with 25 bases spanning the gap. The CDR3 consists of 17 residues. Germline-derived CDR1 and CDR2 are SEHNR and FQNEAQ (reference sequence). The CDR3 bases are TGTGCCAGCAGCTCCCCAAAGGAGGCGGACCCGTCGGGTGAGCAGTTCTTC. Protein product: CASSSPKEADPSGEQFF. Filled out from reference TRBV7-9 and TRBJ2-1, the complete variable domain reads DTGVSQNPRHKITKRGQNVTFRCDPISEHNRLYWYRQTLGQGPEFLTYFQNEAQLEKSRLLSDRFSAERPKGSFSTLEIQRTEQGDSAMYLCASSSPKEADPSGEQFFGPGTRLTVL.